This TCR beta chain emerged from a study of blood T cells in healthy people across ages. Study results and caveats: Higher diversity and more naive CD4+ cells were features of long-lived donors, compared to aged donors. With age, beta diversity per million T cells declined roughly linearly, significantly by 30 to 50.

CDR1 is DFQATT and CDR2 is SNEGSKA in the germline V gene (reference sequence). This CDR3 is built from 15 residues. V lost 4 bases to trimming and J lost 1 base; unmatched junction nucleotides: 7. The sample holds a few counts of this clonotype. What it binds is unknown. A second PCR, run for roughly 7 to 11 cycles, used a sample-barcoded 5' primer plus a J-beta primer mix. Unique molecular identifiers of 12 random nucleotides labeled each cDNA. TCRdb re-derived calls from the 5' RACE reads in MiXCR, one entry per CDR3 protein. Of over 1,500,000 distinct CDR3 sequences detected, just under 50% appear once; the ten largest clones hold around 2.1%.

The sequence was collected from a woman aged 40 to 50 in good health. V usage is TRBV20-1 and J usage is TRBJ2-5; 9 bases are shared with TRBD2. Sequencing was carried out using blood. The CDR3 spells CSAKVLAGLQETQYF. CDR3 coding DNA: TGCAGTGCTAAGGTCCTAGCGGGGCTCCAAGAGACCCAGTACTTC.